The 12 T cell receptor beta chains below all came from one sample that was sequenced in a study of cytomegalovirus exposure and HLA in healthy donors. TCRdb's copy holds only in-frame clones and misses some; the assay was immunoSEQ multiplex PCR. The sample has some 160,000 clones, around 90% seen once. Sequencing was performed on PBMCs. Receptor source: a man between 18 and 29 years old in good health and CMV-seronegative.

J is TRBJ2-7 and V is TRBV6-1; 10 bases agree with TRBD1. The CDR3 totals 15 residues. Germline V gene data show CDR1 as MNHNS and CDR2 as SASEGT. The junction had 0 bases not matched to a gene; V was cut back by 1 base and J by 0 bases. In nucleotides, the CDR3 is TGTGCCAGCAGTGAAGGACAGGGGGCCTCCTACGAGCAGTACGTC. Protein product: CASSEGQGASYEQYV.

V is TRBV6-5 and J is TRBJ1-3; possible D gene TRBD1, 5 bases. The germline V gene has CDR1 MNHEY and CDR2 SVGAGI. V dropped 0 bases and J dropped 2 bases, with 11 bases sitting between them. This CDR3 has 16 residues. The CDR3 region is CASSYSRGGTGNTIYF. Here the CDR3 DNA reads TGTGCCAGCAGTTACTCGAGGGGAGGCACTGGAAACACCATATATTTT.

The CDR3 sequence is CASSPPGDGPYEQYF. As DNA, the CDR3 is TGTGCCAGCAGTCCACCGGGGGACGGACCCTACGAGCAGTACTTC. V usage is TRBV28 and J usage is TRBJ2-7; perhaps TRBD2 as D (6 bases). Trimming pared 5 bases from V and 2 bases from J, leaving 16 bases between. This CDR3 has 15 amino acids. Germline V gene lookup returns CDR1 MDHEN and CDR2 SYDVKM.

This clone was seen a single time. The chain combines TRBV6-5 with TRBJ1-2; weak D call: TRBD1 (5 bases). Germline V gene sequence: CDR1 MNHEY, CDR2 SVGAGI. V shed 4 bases and J shed 1 base, with 10 bases lying between them. CDR3 length: 14 residues. The CDR3 sequence is CASSLGGINYGYTF. In DNA form, the CDR3 reads TGTGCCAGCAGTTTGGGGGGTATTAACTATGGCTACACCTTC.

The chain carries TRBV28 and TRBJ1-3, with a possible D match to TRBD1 (6 bases). Deletions cut 2 bases from V and 0 bases from J, with 11 bases between. This CDR3 comprises 16 residues. Germline CDR1 reads MDHEN; CDR2 reads SYDVKM. Here the CDR3 DNA reads TGTGCCAGCAGTTTAGCTCAGGGGCTCTCTGGAAACACCATATATTTT. Its translation: CASSLAQGLSGNTIYF.

This clone was observed at least ten times. V and J are TRBV19 and TRBJ2-1; TRBD2 matches 16 bases. The V gene end was trimmed by 3 bases and the J gene end by 4 bases; junction bases not matched to a gene: 0. CDR1 LNHDA and CDR2 SQIVND come from the germline V gene (reference sequence). The CDR3 has 16 residues. The CDR3 sequence is CASSMGLAGGYNEQFF. The CDR3 coding sequence is TGTGCCAGTAGTATGGGACTAGCGGGGGGGTACAATGAGCAGTTCTTC.

The chain has TRBV11-2 and TRBJ1-2; no reliable D call. The germline V and J ends were trimmed by 2 bases and 2 bases, with 18 bases remaining between them. The CDR3 is 17 amino acids. CDR1 is SGHAT, CDR2 FQNNGV, per germline. The CDR3 spells CASSLNGQLKLNYGYTF. Here the CDR3 DNA reads TGTGCCAGCAGCTTAAACGGTCAACTAAAACTAAACTATGGCTACACCTTC.

The chain recombines TRBV27 with TRBJ2-5; 10 bases fit TRBD2. Trimming removed 3 bases from V and 5 bases from J; junction bases left unmatched: 9. CDR1 and CDR2 from the germline V gene are MNHEY and SMNVEV (reference sequence). The CDR3 contains 16 residues. CDR3 sequence (DNA): TGTGCCAGCAGTTTTCGAGCGGGGGGGCCGAGGGAGACCCAGTACTTC. This gives the protein CASSFRAGGPRETQYF.

V usage is TRBV6-1 and J usage is TRBJ1-3, with 9 bases aligning to TRBD1. After removal of 7 bases from V and 4 bases from J, the junction contained 8 bases not matched to a gene. Per germline, CDR1 MNHNS and CDR2 SASEGT. There are 15 residues in the CDR3. CDR3 sequence reads: CASISQGAAGNTIYF. CDR3 sequence (DNA): TGTGCCAGCATATCACAGGGGGCAGCAGGAAACACCATATATTTT.

The V and J genes are TRBV7-9 and TRBJ1-4, with D hard to call. The V and J ends lost 1 base and 0 bases respectively, with 9 bases between them. This CDR3 region has 16 residues. Germline CDR1 SEHNR, CDR2 FQNEAQ (reference sequence). CDR3 DNA sequence: TGTGCCAGCAGCTTAGATCTCTTTGCAACTAATGAAAAACTGTTTTTT. Translation: CASSLDLFATNEKLFF.

The genes are TRBV18 and TRBJ1-1; tentatively, D is TRBD1 (5 bases). The V and J ends lost 6 bases and 4 bases respectively, with 12 bases between them. Germline V lookup: CDR1 KGHSH, CDR2 LQKENI. This CDR3 is 13 amino acids long. CDR3 coding DNA: TGTGCCAGCTCCCAAGACAGACTCACTGAAGCTTTCTTT. This gives the protein CASSQDRLTEAFF. Looking up the rest from reference TRBV18 and TRBJ1-1 gives the full variable domain: NAGVMQNPRHLVRRRGQEARLRCSPMKGHSHVYWYRQLPEEGLKFMVYLQKENIIDESGMPKERFSAEFPKEGPSILRIQQVVRGDSAAYFCASSQDRLTEAFFGQGTRLTVV.

In regard to this clone: Other DNA sequences in the sample encode the same CDR3. V gene TRBV28 combines with J gene TRBJ2-3, with D tentatively TRBD1 (5 bases). The length of the CDR3 is 14 residues. CDR1 and CDR2 from the germline V gene are MDHEN and SYDVKM. The germline V and J ends were trimmed by 2 bases and 2 bases, with 8 bases remaining between them. CDR3 in DNA: TGTGCCAGCAGTTTAACAGGCTCCACAGATACGCAGTATTTT. Encoded protein: CASSLTGSTDTQYF. Variable domain in full (rest from reference TRBV28 and TRBJ2-3): DVKVTQSSRYLVKRTGEKVFLECVQDMDHENMFWYRQDPGLGLRLIYFSYDVKMKEKGDIPEGYSVSREKKERFSLILESASTNQTSMYLCASSLTGSTDTQYFGPGTRLTVL.